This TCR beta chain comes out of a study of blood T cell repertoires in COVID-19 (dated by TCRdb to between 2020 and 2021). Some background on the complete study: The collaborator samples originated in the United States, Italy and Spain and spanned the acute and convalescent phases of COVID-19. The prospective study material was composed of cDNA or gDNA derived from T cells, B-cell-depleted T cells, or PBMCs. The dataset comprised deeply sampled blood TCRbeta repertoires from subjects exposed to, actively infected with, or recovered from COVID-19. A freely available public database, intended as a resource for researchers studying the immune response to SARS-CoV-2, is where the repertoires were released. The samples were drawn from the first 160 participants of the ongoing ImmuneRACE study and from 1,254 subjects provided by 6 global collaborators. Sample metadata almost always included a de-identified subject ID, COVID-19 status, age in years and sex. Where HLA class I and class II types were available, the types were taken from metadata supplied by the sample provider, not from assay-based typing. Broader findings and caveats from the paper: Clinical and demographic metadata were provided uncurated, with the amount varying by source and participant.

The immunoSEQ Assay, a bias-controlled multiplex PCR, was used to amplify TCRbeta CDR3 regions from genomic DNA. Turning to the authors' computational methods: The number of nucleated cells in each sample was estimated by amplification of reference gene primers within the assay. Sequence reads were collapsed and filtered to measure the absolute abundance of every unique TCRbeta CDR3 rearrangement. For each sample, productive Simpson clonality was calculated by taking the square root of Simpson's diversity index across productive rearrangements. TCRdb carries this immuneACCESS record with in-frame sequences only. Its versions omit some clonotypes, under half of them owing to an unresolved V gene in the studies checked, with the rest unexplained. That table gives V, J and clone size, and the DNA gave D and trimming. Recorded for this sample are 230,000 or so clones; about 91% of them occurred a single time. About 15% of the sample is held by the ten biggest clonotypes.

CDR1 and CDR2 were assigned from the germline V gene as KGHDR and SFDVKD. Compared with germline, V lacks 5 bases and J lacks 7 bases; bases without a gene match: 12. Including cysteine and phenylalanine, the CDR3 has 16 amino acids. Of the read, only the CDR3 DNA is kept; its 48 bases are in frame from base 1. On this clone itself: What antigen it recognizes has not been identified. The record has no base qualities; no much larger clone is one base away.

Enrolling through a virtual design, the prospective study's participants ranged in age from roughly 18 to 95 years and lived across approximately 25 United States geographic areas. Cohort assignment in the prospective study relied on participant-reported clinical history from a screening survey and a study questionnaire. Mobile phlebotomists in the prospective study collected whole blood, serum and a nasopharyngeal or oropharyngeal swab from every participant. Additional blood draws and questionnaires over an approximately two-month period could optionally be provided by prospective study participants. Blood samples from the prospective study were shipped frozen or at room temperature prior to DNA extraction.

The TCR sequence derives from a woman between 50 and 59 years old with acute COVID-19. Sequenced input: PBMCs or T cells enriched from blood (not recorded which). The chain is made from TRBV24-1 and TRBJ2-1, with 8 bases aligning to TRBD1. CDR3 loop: CATSGRTGHAWNEQFF. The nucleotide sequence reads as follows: TGTGCCACCAGTGGACGGACAGGGCATGCTTGGAATGAGCAGTTCTTC.